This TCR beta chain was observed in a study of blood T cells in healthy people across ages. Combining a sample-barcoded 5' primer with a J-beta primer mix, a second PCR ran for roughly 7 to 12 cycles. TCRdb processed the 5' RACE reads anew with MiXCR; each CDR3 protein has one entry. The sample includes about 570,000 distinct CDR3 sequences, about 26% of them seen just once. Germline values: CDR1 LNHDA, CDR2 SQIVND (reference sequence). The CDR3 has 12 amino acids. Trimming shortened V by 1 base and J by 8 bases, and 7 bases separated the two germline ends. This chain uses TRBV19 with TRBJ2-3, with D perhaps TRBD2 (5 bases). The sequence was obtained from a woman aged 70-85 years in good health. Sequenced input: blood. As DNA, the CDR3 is TGTGCCAGTAGTATAGTTGGGAGTACGCAGTATTTT. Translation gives CASSIVGSTQYF.